These T cell receptor beta chains were read from a single sample in a study of TIL therapy for anti-PD-1-resistant metastatic lung cancer. TCRdb's copy holds only in-frame clones and misses some; the assay was immunoSEQ multiplex PCR. The sample gives under 60,000 clones, 65% to 90% of which show up once; more than 4.5% is in the top ten. Sequences were derived from blood, sampled at baseline. The receptor set was obtained from a person aged 25 to 80 with non-small cell lung cancer. Each CDR3 is given with its conserved first and last residue. The D gene is left open where the match is weak. Size values are once, few and many counts, or a class for expanded clones, and some rows have none.

abundance	v_gene	d_gene	j_gene	CDR3nt	CDR3aa
.	TRBV27	.	TRBJ1-5	TGTGCCAGCAGTTTACAGGGGTACAATCAGCCCCAGCATTTT	CASSLQGYNQPQHF
.	TRBV15	TRBD2	TRBJ2-1	TGTGCCACCAGCAGCCCGGGACTAGCGGGAGGCCGCTCCTACAATGAGCAGTTCTTC	CATSSPGLAGGRSYNEQFF
.	TRBV24-1	TRBD2	TRBJ2-3	TGTGCCACCAGTGATACCGGACTAGCGGGAGGACTAGATACGCAGTATTTT	CATSDTGLAGGLDTQYF
.	TRBV7-9	.	TRBJ2-7	TGTGCCAGCAGCTCCCATTATTCTAGTATCCACGAGCAGTACTTC	CASSSHYSSIHEQYF
few	TRBV6-2/TRBV6-3	.	TRBJ1-5	TGTGCCAGCAGTTCGCAGTTTAGCAATCAGCCCCAGCATTTT	CASSSQFSNQPQHF
.	TRBV20-1	TRBD1	TRBJ2-7	TGCAGTGCTAGTCCTACAGGGGACGAGCAGTACTTC	CSASPTGDEQYF
few	TRBV4-3	.	TRBJ1-5	TGCGCCAGCAGCCAAGACAGGTCCGGTCAGCCCCAGCATTTT	CASSQDRSGQPQHF
.	TRBV6-1	.	TRBJ2-5	TGTGCCAGCAGTCAAGGGGATAGTTTTTTTGGGGAGACCCAGTACTTC	CASSQGDSFFGETQYF
.	TRBV7-9	TRBD1	TRBJ1-4	TGTGCCAGCAGCCAACAGGGGGTATATGAAAAACTGTTTTTT	CASSQQGVYEKLFF
.	TRBV6-5	TRBD2	TRBJ2-3	TGTGCCAGCAGTTACTCCCAGCGGGGGGCGGGGAATACGCAGTATTTT	CASSYSQRGAGNTQYF
.	TRBV19	TRBD2	TRBJ2-1	TGTGCCAGTAATCCGGCCTCGGGGGGGGGCTCCTACAATGAGCAGTTCTTC	CASNPASGGGSYNEQFF
.	TRBV5-1	.	TRBJ1-2	TGCGCCAGCAGCTTGGCGGAACCTAACTATGGCTACACCTTC	CASSLAEPNYGYTF
.	TRBV24-1	TRBD1	TRBJ2-7	TGTGCCACCAGTGGTACAGGGGGCAGCTACGAGCAGTACTTC	CATSGTGGSYEQYF
.	TRBV6-6	TRBD1	TRBJ2-7	TGTGCCAGCCGAATTCCGCCGGGACAGGGTAACTACGAGCAGTACTTC	CASRIPPGQGNYEQYF
few	TRBV12-3/TRBV12-4	.	TRBJ1-5	TGTGCCAGCAGTTTTACAGGCAATCAGCCCCAGCATTTT	CASSFTGNQPQHF
few	TRBV7-9	TRBD1	TRBJ1-5	TGTGCCAGCAGCCCTACAGGGGATACTCAGCCCCAGCATTTT	CASSPTGDTQPQHF
.	TRBV7-3	.	TRBJ2-5	TGTGCCAGCAGCACTGGGACCTATGGAGAGACCCAGTACTTC	CASSTGTYGETQYF
once	TRBV5-1	.	TRBJ2-1	TGCGCCAGCAGCGAGGCGACAGGTGCCTACAATGAGCAGTTCTTC	CASSEATGAYNEQFF
.	TRBV7-9	.	TRBJ2-7	TGTGCCATTCGGGGTAGTTACACTTACGAGCAGTACTTC	CAIRGSYTYEQYF
.	TRBV5-4	TRBD1	TRBJ2-3	TGTGCCAGCAGCTTGGGACAGGGGGTGGCAGATACGCAGTATTTT	CASSLGQGVADTQYF